This T cell receptor beta chain was captured in a study of blood T cell repertoires in COVID-19. Study details: The United States, Italy and Spain were the sources of the acute and convalescent COVID-19 samples. PBMCs, B-cell-depleted T cells, or T cells were the source of the cDNA or gDNA that made up the material.

Germline V lookup: CDR1 SGDLS, CDR2 YYNGEE. Deletions cut 3 bases from V and 2 bases from J, with 9 bases between. The CDR3 covers 14 residues. Authors' data handling: How many nucleated cells were present was estimated from reference gene primer amplification. Clones were sequenced by immunoSEQ multiplex PCR, and TCRdb holds only the in-frame ones, with some missing. D and trimming come from the DNA, and the V and J calls and clone size come from that table. The table includes fewer than 300,000 clones, about 90% detected once. The sequence was obtained from a woman aged 45-65 years with acute or convalescent COVID-19. This chain uses TRBV9 with TRBJ1-5; D not certain. Sequenced input: peripheral blood. CDR3 DNA: TGTGCCAGCAGCGATGAGTTAGGCAATCAGCCCCAGCATTTT. Protein: CASSDELGNQPQHF. The full variable domain, rest sourced from reference TRBV9 and TRBJ1-5, is DSGVTQTPKHLITATGQRVTLRCSPRSGDLSVYWYQQSLDQGLQFLIQYYNGEERAKGNILERFSAQQFPDLHSELNLSSLELGDSALYFCASSDELGNQPQHFGDGTRLSIL.